This T cell receptor beta chain was sequenced for a study of control samples from healthy donors and cancer patients. Trimming at V came to 1 base and at J to 2 bases, leaving 6 bases not matched to a gene. This CDR3 is built from 16 residues. From germline, CDR1 is LGHNA and CDR2 YNFKEQ. Only in-frame clones appear in the TCRdb table, and some are missing; sequencing was by immunoSEQ multiplex PCR. This sample has 75,000 to 90,000 clones, with approximately 86% found just once. Sequenced material: blood. The gene calls are TRBV4-2 and TRBJ2-5; 8 nucleotides agree with TRBD2. The TCR sequence derives from a man aged 25-40 years in good health. The CDR3 loop is CASSQGLTGGQETQYF. The CDR3 DNA is TGTGCCAGCAGCCAAGGTTTGACGGGGGGGCAAGAGACCCAGTACTTC.